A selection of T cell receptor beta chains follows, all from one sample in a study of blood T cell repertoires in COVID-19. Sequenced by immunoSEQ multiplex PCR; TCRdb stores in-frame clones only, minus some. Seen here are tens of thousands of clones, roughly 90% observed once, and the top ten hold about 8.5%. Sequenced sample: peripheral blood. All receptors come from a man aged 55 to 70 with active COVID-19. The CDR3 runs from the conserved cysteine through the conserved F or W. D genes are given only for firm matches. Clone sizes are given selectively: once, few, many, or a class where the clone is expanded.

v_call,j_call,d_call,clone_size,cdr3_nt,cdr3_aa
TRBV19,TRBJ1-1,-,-,TGTGCCAGTAGTATTGGGGCAGGGGCTGAAGCTTTCTTT,CASSIGAGAEAFF
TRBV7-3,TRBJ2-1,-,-,TGTGCCAGCAGCGTAACCGGGACAATCTACAATGAGCAGTTCTTC,CASSVTGTIYNEQFF
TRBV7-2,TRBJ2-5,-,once,TGTGCCAGCAGCTTCTGGGGGCGCGAGACCCAGTACTTC,CASSFWGRETQYF
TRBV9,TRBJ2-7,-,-,TGTGCCAGCAGCGTAGGCGGGTCCTACGAGCAGTACTTC,CASSVGGSYEQYF
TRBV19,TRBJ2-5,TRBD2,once,TGTGCCAGTAGTCAGCGAGCGGGAGACGAGACCCAGTACTTC,CASSQRAGDETQYF
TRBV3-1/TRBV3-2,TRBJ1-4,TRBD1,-,TGTGCCAGCAGCCAGGCCGGGACAGGAAGTGAAAAACTGTTTTTT,CASSQAGTGSEKLFF
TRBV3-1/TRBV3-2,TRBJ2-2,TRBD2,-,TGTGCCAGCAGCGGATCGGGACTAGCGGGGAAGAACACCGGGGAGCTGTTTTTT,CASSGSGLAGKNTGELFF
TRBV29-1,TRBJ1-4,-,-,TGCAGCGCCTTCGGGACTTCAACTAATGAAAAACTGTTTTTT,CSAFGTSTNEKLFF
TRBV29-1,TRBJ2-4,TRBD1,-,TGCAGCGTTGACCGGGACAGGGGGAGGCTCCTAGCCAAAAACATTCAGTACTTC,CSVDRDRGRLLAKNIQYF
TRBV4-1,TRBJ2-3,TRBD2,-,TGCGCCAGCAGCCTCGGACTAGCGGGCCAGAACACAGATACGCAGTATTTT,CASSLGLAGQNTDTQYF
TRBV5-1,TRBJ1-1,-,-,TGCGCCAGCAGCTTGCCCCCAAACACTGAAGCTTTCTTT,CASSLPPNTEAFF
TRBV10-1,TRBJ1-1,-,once,TGCGCCAGCAGAGAAGCAGGGTACACTGAAGCTTTCTTT,CASREAGYTEAFF
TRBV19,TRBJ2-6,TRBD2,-,TGTGCCAGTAGTATAGTCGGGGGGACCAGCTCTGGGGCCAACGTCCTGACTTTC,CASSIVGGTSSGANVLTF
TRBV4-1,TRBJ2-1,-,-,TGCGCCAGCAGCCAAGGGGAAGGGACTCCGCCGGGGAATGAGCAGTTCTTC,CASSQGEGTPPGNEQFF
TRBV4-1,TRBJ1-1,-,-,TGCGCCAGCAGCCAAGGAGGGGGTGGCACTGAAGCTTTCTTT,CASSQGGGGTEAFF
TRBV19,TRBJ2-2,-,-,TGTGCCACCCTCGATTTGGAGACTAGATGGACCGGGGAGCTGTTTTTT,CATLDLETRWTGELFF
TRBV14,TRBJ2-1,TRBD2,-,TGTGCCAGCAGCCACTTGGGACTAGCGGGAGGGCCATTGAATGAGCAGTTCTTC,CASSHLGLAGGPLNEQFF
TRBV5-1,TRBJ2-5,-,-,TGCGCCAGCAGCGGGGCGGAACAAGAGACCCAGTACTTC,CASSGAEQETQYF
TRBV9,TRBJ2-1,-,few,TGTGCCAGCAGCGGTGCGGGGAGTGGGCTGACCCACAATGAGCAGTTCTTC,CASSGAGSGLTHNEQFF
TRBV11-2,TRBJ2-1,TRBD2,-,TGTGCCAGCAGCTCACTAGCGGGAGGGCCAGGTGAGCAGTTCTTC,CASSSLAGGPGEQFF
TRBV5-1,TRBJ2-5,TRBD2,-,TGCGCCAGCAGCTTGGGGGGACTAGCGGGGCAAGAGACCCAGTACTTC,CASSLGGLAGQETQYF
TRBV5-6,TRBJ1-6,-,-,TGTGCCAGCAGCCCGAATTACGGACTGCCGACTTATAATTCACCCCTCCACTTT,CASSPNYGLPTYNSPLHF
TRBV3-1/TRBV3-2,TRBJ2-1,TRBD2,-,TGTGCCAGCAGCCAAGAAGCGGGACCCTACAATGAGCAGTTCTTC,CASSQEAGPYNEQFF
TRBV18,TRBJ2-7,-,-,TGTGCCAGCTCACCACCCCAGGGAGGGGGTCGAAACGAGCAGTACTTC,CASSPPQGGGRNEQYF
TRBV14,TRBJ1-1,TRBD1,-,TGTGCCAGCAGCCAACTAGACAGGGGAGGTCAAGCTTTCTTT,CASSQLDRGGQAFF
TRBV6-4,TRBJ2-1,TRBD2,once,TGTGCCAGCAGAGATGGACTAGCGGGAAGGGTGTTCTTC,CASRDGLAGRVFF
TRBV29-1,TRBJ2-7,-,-,TGCAGCATACGAGAACTTCTGACCTACGAGCAGTACTTC,CSIRELLTYEQYF
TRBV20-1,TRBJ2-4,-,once,TGCAGTGCTAGTGGGCAGGGAACACTAGCCAAAAACATTCAGTACTTC,CSASGQGTLAKNIQYF
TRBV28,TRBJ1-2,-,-,TGTGCCAGCGGACTGGGAGGGGGTCAATGGGGCTACACCTTC,CASGLGGGQWGYTF
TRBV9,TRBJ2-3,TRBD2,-,TGTGCCAGCAGCGGTTCAGTGGCGGGAGCCGCCCCGAGCACAGATACGCAGTATTTT,CASSGSVAGAAPSTDTQYF
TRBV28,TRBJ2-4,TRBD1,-,TGTGCCAGCAGTTTATCGGGACAGGGGGCGGCCAAAAACATTCAGTACTTC,CASSLSGQGAAKNIQYF
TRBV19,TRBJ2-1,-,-,TGTGCCAGTAGTATAAGGAGTAGGGGTAGCAATGAGCAGTTCTTC,CASSIRSRGSNEQFF
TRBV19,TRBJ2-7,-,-,TGTGCCAGTACCCAACGGACAGCCCCGAGCGAGCAGTACTTC,CASTQRTAPSEQYF
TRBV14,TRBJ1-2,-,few,TGTGCCAGCAGCCAAGCACCCCGAGGCGACTTTGGCGGCTACACCTTC,CASSQAPRGDFGGYTF
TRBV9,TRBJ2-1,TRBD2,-,TGTGCCAGCAGCGTCTTTAGCGGGGACTCCTACAATGAGCAGTTCTTC,CASSVFSGDSYNEQFF
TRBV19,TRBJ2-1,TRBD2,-,TGTGCCAGTTCCGCGGGAGGAGACTACAATGAGCAGTTCTTC,CASSAGGDYNEQFF
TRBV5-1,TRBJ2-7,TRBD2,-,TGCGCCAGCAGCTTAAGATTCCAGCGGGAGGGGTCCTACGAGCAGTACTTC,CASSLRFQREGSYEQYF
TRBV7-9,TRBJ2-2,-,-,TGTGCCAGCAACACGGGGGGCGACTCCACCGGGGAGCTGTTTTTT,CASNTGGDSTGELFF
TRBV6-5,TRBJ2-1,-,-,TGTGCCAGCAGTAAGGGGGATGAGCAGTTCTTC,CASSKGDEQFF
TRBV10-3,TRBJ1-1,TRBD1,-,TGTGCCATCACCGAGGGACAGGGCGTCACTGAAGCTTTCTTT,CAITEGQGVTEAFF
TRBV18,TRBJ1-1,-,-,TGTGCCAGCTCACCACCGGGAGGGGCTACGGAAGCTTTCTTT,CASSPPGGATEAFF
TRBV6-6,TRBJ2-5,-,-,TGTGCCAGCAGTTTTTTACGGACAAAAGAGACCCAGTACTTC,CASSFLRTKETQYF